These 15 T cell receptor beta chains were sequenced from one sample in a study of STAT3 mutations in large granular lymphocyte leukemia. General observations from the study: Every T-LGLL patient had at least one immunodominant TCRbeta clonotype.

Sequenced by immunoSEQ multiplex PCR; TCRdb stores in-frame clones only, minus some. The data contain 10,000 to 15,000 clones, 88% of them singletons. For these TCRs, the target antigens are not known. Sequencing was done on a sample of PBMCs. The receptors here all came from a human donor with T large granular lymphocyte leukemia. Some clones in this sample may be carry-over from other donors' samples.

The CDR3 sequence: CSVEGTGYENTIYF. In DNA, the CDR3 is TGCAGCGTTGAAGGTACAGGGTACGAAAACACCATATATTTT. The chain recombines TRBV29-1 with TRBJ1-3, with TRBD1 as a possible D gene (6 bases). Germline loops: CDR1 SQVTM, CDR2 ANQGSEA. The CDR3 totals 14 residues. V shed 1 base and J shed 6 bases, with 13 bases lying between them.

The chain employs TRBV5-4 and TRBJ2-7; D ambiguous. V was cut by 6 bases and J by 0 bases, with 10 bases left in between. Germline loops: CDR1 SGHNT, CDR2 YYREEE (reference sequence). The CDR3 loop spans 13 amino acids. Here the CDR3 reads CASKGRASYEQYF. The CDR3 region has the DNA TGTGCCAGCAAAGGAAGGGCCTCCTACGAGCAGTACTTC.

In DNA, the CDR3 is TGTGCCAGTAGTATCGAGGAGACTGGAAACACCATATATTTT. Translating it yields CASSIEETGNTIYF. V gene TRBV19 combines with J gene TRBJ1-3; D gene ambiguous. The CDR3 has 14 amino acids. CDR1 LNHDA and CDR2 SQIVND come from the germline V gene (reference sequence). V was clipped by 3 bases and J by 2 bases, with 8 bases between them.

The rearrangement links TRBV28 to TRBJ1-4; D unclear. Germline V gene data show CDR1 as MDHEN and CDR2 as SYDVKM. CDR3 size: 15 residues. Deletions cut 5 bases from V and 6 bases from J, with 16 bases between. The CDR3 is CASSPPPGEDEKLFF. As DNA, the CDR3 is TGTGCCAGCAGTCCCCCCCCTGGGGAGGATGAAAAACTGTTTTTT.

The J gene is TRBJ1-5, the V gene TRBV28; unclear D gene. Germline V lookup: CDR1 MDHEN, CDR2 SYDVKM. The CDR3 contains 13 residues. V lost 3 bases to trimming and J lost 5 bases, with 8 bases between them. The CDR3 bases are TGTGCCAGCAGTTTCTTTCGTGATCAGCCCCAGCATTTT. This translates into CASSFFRDQPQHF. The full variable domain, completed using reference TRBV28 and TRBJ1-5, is DVKVTQSSRYLVKRTGEKVFLECVQDMDHENMFWYRQDPGLGLRLIYFSYDVKMKEKGDIPEGYSVSREKKERFSLILESASTNQTSMYLCASSFFRDQPQHFGDGTRLSIL.

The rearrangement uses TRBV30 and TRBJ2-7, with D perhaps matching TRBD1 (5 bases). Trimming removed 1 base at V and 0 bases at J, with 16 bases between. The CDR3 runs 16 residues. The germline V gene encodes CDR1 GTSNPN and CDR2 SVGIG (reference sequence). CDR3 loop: CAWSALTVNTSYEQYF. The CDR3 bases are TGTGCCTGGAGTGCTTTGACAGTCAACACCTCCTACGAGCAGTACTTC.

The CDR3, as DNA: TGTGCCAGCAGCTTGGATGGCACTGAAGCTTTCTTT. Translation: CASSLDGTEAFF. V is TRBV7-9 and J is TRBJ1-1; D not certain. The CDR3 consists of 12 residues. CDR1 is SEHNR and CDR2 is FQNEAQ in the germline V gene (reference sequence). V lost 3 bases to trimming and J lost 4 bases, with 6 bases between them. The full variable domain, in which reference TRBV7-9 and TRBJ1-1 provide the parts outside the CDR3, is DTGVSQNPRHKITKRGQNVTFRCDPISEHNRLYWYRQTLGQGPEFLTYFQNEAQLEKSRLLSDRFSAERPKGSFSTLEIQRTEQGDSAMYLCASSLDGTEAFFGQGTRLTVV.

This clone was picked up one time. The CDR3 region is CASSKEDTQYF. The DNA of the CDR3 is TGCGCCAGCAGCAAGGAGGATACGCAGTATTTT. The V gene is TRBV5-1, the J gene TRBJ2-3, with no clear D. This CDR3 comprises 11 residues. Looked up from germline, CDR1 is SGHRS and CDR2 is YFSETQ. V lost 4 bases, J lost 6 bases, and 6 bases lay in between.

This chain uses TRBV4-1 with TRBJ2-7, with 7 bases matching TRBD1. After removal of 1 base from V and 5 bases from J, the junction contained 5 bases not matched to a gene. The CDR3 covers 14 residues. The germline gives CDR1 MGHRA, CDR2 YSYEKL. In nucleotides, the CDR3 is TGCGCCAGCAGCCAAGGACAGGGAAGGGACGAGCAGTACTTC. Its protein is CASSQGQGRDEQYF.

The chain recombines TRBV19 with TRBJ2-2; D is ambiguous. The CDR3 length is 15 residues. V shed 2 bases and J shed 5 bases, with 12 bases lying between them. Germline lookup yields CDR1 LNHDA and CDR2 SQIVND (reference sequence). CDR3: CASSISRGITGELFF. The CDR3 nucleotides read TGTGCCAGTAGTATAAGCAGAGGAATTACCGGGGAGCTGTTTTTT.

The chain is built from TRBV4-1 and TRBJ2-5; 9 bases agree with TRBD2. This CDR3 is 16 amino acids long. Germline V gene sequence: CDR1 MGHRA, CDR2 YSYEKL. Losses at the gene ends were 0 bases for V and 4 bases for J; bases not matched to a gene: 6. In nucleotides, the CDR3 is TGCGCCAGCAGCCAAGAGCTAGCGGGGTTCCTAGAGACCCAGTACTTC. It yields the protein CASSQELAGFLETQYF.

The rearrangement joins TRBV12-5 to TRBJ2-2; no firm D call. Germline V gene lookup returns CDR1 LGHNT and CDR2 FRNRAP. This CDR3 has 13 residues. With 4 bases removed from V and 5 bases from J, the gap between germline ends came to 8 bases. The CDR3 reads CASGSPQTGELFF. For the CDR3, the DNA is TGTGCTAGTGGTTCCCCCCAAACCGGGGAGCTGTTTTTT.

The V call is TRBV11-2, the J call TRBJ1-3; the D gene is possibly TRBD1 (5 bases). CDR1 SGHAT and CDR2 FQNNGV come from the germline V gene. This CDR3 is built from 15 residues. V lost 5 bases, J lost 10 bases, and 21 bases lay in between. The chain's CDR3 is CASSPPQGGPVTIYF. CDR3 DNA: TGTGCCAGCAGCCCCCCCCAGGGTGGACCCGTGACCATATATTTT.

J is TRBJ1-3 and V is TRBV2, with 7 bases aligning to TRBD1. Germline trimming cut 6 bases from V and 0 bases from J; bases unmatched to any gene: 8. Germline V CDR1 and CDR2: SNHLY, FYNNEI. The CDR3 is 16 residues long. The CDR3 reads CASSETGTRSGNTIYF. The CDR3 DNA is TGTGCCAGCAGCGAGACAGGGACCCGCTCTGGAAACACCATATATTTT.

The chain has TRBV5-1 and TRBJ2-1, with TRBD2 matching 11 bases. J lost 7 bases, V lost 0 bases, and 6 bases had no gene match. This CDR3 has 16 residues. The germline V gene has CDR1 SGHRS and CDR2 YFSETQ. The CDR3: CASSLAKLAGANEQFF. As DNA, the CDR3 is TGCGCCAGCAGCTTGGCTAAACTAGCGGGAGCGAATGAGCAGTTCTTC.